These 27 T cell receptor beta chains were all obtained from the same sample, sequenced in a study of T cells in Graves' hyperthyroidism and ophthalmopathy. Researchers amplified the TCR beta CDR3 regions from RNA transcripts. HTBI primers drove first-round RT-PCR of the TCR CDR3. From the multiplex PCR reads, TCRdb called clonotypes with MiXCR, one entry per CDR3 protein. The table lists 270,000 or so distinct CDR3 sequences, roughly 15% of them singletons. Sample: blood. The receptors here all came from a woman between 50 and 59 years old with Graves' hyperthyroidism that later progressed to Graves' ophthalmopathy.

The chain uses TRBV25-1 and TRBJ1-4, with no clear D. Germline CDR1 MGHDK, CDR2 SYGVNS. The CDR3 spans 15 residues. V lost 6 bases to trimming and J lost 6 bases, with 17 bases between them. CDR3 bases: TGTGCCAGCAGCCCTGACCTCGGAAGTCATGAAAAACTGTTTTTT. Residues: CASSPDLGSHEKLFF.

This clonotype was counted ten times or more. The chain has TRBV28 and TRBJ2-2; D is uncertain. The length of the CDR3 is 16 residues. CDR1 is MDHEN, CDR2 SYDVKM, per germline. Trimming removed 2 bases at V and 7 bases at J, with 17 bases between. CDR3 nucleotide sequence: TGTGCCAGCAGTTTAAGGCAGGTTGAAGGCGGCGGGGAGCTGTTTTTT. Its protein is CASSLRQVEGGGELFF.

This clonotype was counted ten times or more. The rearrangement joins TRBV14 to TRBJ2-1; possible D gene TRBD2, 6 bases. CDR3 length equals 15 residues. From germline, CDR1 is SGHDN and CDR2 FVKESK. V was shortened by 8 bases and J by 4 bases, with 18 bases between the two germline ends. The CDR3 protein is CASARLGGPYNEQFF. The CDR3 region has the DNA TGTGCCAGCGCCCGCCTGGGAGGTCCGTACAATGAGCAGTTCTTC.

This clonotype was detected a few times. V is TRBV11-3 and J is TRBJ2-3; D ambiguous. The CDR3 has 12 amino acids. Germline lookup yields CDR1 SGHNT and CDR2 YENEEA. V was trimmed by 3 bases and J by 3 bases, leaving 4 bases between them. DNA for the CDR3: TGTGCCAGCAGCTTTGAGACAGATACGCAGTATTTT. Its translation is CASSFETDTQYF.

Many counts were recorded for this clonotype. This chain joins TRBV11-2 and TRBJ2-2; TRBD1 agrees at 7 bases. This CDR3 is built from 15 residues. The germline CDR1 and CDR2 sequences are SGHAT and FQNNGV. Germline trimming cut 6 bases from V and 6 bases from J; bases unmatched to any gene: 10. For the CDR3, the DNA is TGTGCCAGCAGTCCCGACAGGGATAAGCCCGGGGAGCTGTTTTTT. Encoded protein: CASSPDRDKPGELFF.

This clonotype was counted only a few times. This chain joins TRBV19 and TRBJ1-1, with TRBD1 matching 8 bases. Unmatched junction bases numbered 6, after V lost 4 bases and J lost 2 bases. Germline loops: CDR1 LNHDA, CDR2 SQIVND (reference sequence). The CDR3 has 15 amino acids. CDR3 amino acids: CASSRRTGRNTEAFF. The CDR3, as DNA: TGTGCCAGTAGTAGACGGACAGGGCGTAACACTGAAGCTTTCTTT.

The table lists this clonotype with a few counts. The rearrangement uses TRBV5-1 and TRBJ1-2; weak D call: TRBD1 (5 bases). The V gene's germline CDR1 is SGHRS and CDR2 YFSETQ. Between the trimmed V and J ends, which lost 0 bases and 13 bases, there was a span of 22 bases. The CDR3 totals 15 residues. CDR3 in amino acids: CASSLAVVGARRITF. CDR3 coding DNA: TGCGCCAGCAGCTTGGCCGTAGTAGGGGCAAGGCGTATCACCTTC.

This clonotype occurred a few times. The chain recombines TRBV6-1 with TRBJ2-2; D is perhaps TRBD1 or TRBD2 (5 bases each). The V end was cut by 5 bases, the J end by 4 bases, with 11 bases between. The V gene's germline CDR1 is MNHNS and CDR2 SASEGT. The CDR3 runs 14 residues. CDR3 loop: CASSFQGPTGELFF. CDR3 sequence (DNA): TGTGCCAGCAGTTTTCAGGGACCCACCGGGGAGCTGTTTTTT.

This clonotype was recorded many times. The chain employs TRBV18 and TRBJ2-5, with D uncertain. The V and J ends lost 8 bases and 4 bases respectively, with 8 bases between them. CDR3 size: 11 residues. Germline loops: CDR1 KGHSH, CDR2 LQKENI. DNA for the CDR3: TGTGCCAGCGCCGACGGAGAGACCCAGTACTTC. It encodes CASADGETQYF.

This clonotype was seen repeatedly, ten times or more. The rearrangement joins TRBV6-1 to TRBJ1-1; 9 bases align to TRBD1. The CDR3 is 14 amino acids. The germline V gene encodes CDR1 MNHNS and CDR2 SASEGT. After removal of 6 bases from V and 5 bases from J, the junction contained 7 bases not matched to a gene. The CDR3 reads CASREQGAGTEAFF. CDR3 sequence (DNA): TGTGCCAGCAGGGAACAGGGGGCAGGGACTGAAGCTTTCTTT.

This clonotype was recorded at least ten times. The CDR3 reads CASKGLGGSGPQHF. CDR3 sequence (DNA): TGTGCCAGCAAGGGTCTCGGTGGGTCAGGGCCCCAGCATTTT. This chain joins TRBV28 and TRBJ1-5; D unclear. From germline, CDR1 is MDHEN and CDR2 SYDVKM. The CDR3 contains 14 residues. V lost 7 bases to trimming and J lost 9 bases, with 19 bases between them.

This clonotype showed up just a few times. One end of the junction fails to match germline, which may point to a read error. The V call is TRBV2, the J call TRBJ1-3; the D is unclear. The CDR3 totals 13 residues. Germline V gene data show CDR1 as SNHLY and CDR2 as FYNNEI. The CDR3 loop is CASRQPSGNTICF. CDR3 in DNA: TGTGCCAGCAGACAGCCCTCTGGAAACACCATATGTTTT.

There are a few counts of this clonotype. This chain connects TRBV6-1 to TRBJ1-3; D not resolved. Per the germline V gene, CDR1 is MNHNS and CDR2 is SASEGT. Trimming left V 8 bases short and J 5 bases short, with 16 bases between. CDR3 length: 14 amino acids. CDR3: CASLASGIRNTIYF. Here the CDR3 DNA reads TGTGCCAGCCTGGCCAGCGGGATTCGAAACACCATATATTTT.

This clonotype came up many times. The chain is built from TRBV5-1 and TRBJ2-1; 7 bases fit TRBD2. CDR1 SGHRS and CDR2 YFSETQ come from the germline V gene. The CDR3 runs to 15 residues. Germline trimming cut 3 bases from V and 4 bases from J; bases unmatched to any gene: 7. The CDR3 DNA is TGCGCCAGCAGCTCATTAGCGGGTTTGTACAATGAGCAGTTCTTC. Its translation is CASSSLAGLYNEQFF. The variable domain in full, with the rest retrieved from reference TRBV5-1 and TRBJ2-1, is KAGVTQTPRYLIKTRGQQVTLSCSPISGHRSVSWYQQTPGQGLQFLFEYFSETQRNKGNFPGRFSGRQFSNSRSEMNVSTLELGDSALYLCASSSLAGLYNEQFFGPGTRLTVL.

This clonotype appeared many times. This chain joins TRBV5-1 and TRBJ2-1, with 10 bases matching TRBD2. CDR3 length: 14 amino acids. Germline CDR1 reads SGHRS; CDR2 reads YFSETQ. After removal of 2 bases from V and 7 bases from J, the junction contained 3 bases not matched to a gene. The CDR3 protein is CASSLTSGDNEQFF. In DNA form, the CDR3 reads TGCGCCAGCAGCTTAACTAGCGGGGATAATGAGCAGTTCTTC.

This clonotype has a count of ten or more. A read error is possible here, since a much larger clone lies one base away. This chain links TRBV28 with TRBJ1-6, with D perhaps TRBD1 (6 bases). The CDR3 runs 15 residues. V dropped 10 bases and J dropped 9 bases, with 22 bases sitting between them. Germline V gene lookup returns CDR1 MDHEN and CDR2 SYDVKM. The chain's CDR3 is CANTMGGQGISPLHF. CDR3 coding DNA: TGTGCCAACACGATGGGGGGGCAGGGGATTTCACCCCTCCACTTT.

This clonotype was detected many times. J is TRBJ1-2 and V is TRBV6-1; 9 bases align to TRBD1. The J segment lost 7 bases and the V segment lost 6 bases, leaving 9 bases of the junction unmatched. The CDR3 has 14 residues. Germline assignment: CDR1 MNHNS and CDR2 SASEGT. CDR3 amino acids: CASRTGTGTRGYTF. CDR3 coding DNA: TGTGCCAGCAGAACCGGGACAGGGACGCGTGGCTACACCTTC.

This clonotype was found many times. This chain links TRBV18 with TRBJ1-1; D is uncertain. This CDR3 comprises 14 residues. V was trimmed by 5 bases and J by 1 base, leaving 11 bases between them. CDR1 KGHSH and CDR2 LQKENI come from the germline V gene. CDR3 residues: CASSAGAGNTEAFF. The CDR3 DNA reads as TGTGCCAGCTCAGCAGGAGCAGGGAACACTGAAGCTTTCTTT.

This clonotype was seen at least ten times. The chain employs TRBV3-1 and TRBJ2-3, with 8 bases matching TRBD2. CDR3 length: 19 residues. Germline V lookup: CDR1 LGHDT, CDR2 YNNKEL (reference sequence). J was trimmed by 4 bases and V by 1 base; bases with no gene match: 16. Written as DNA, the CDR3 is TGTGCCAGCAGCCAAGGGGTCGGGAAAAACGGGAGGGGCGCAGATACGCAGTATTTT. Translated: CASSQGVGKNGRGADTQYF.

This clonotype was seen many times. This chain connects TRBV20-1 to TRBJ2-4; 7 nucleotides agree with TRBD1. Unmatched junction bases numbered 2, after V lost 1 base and J lost 8 bases. CDR3 length: 12 amino acids. From germline, CDR1 is DFQATT and CDR2 SNEGSKA (reference sequence). CDR3 bases: TGCAGTGCTAGAGTCCAGGGGGACATTCAGTACTTC. Translating it yields CSARVQGDIQYF.

The chain links TRBV9 to TRBJ1-1; maybe TRBD1 (5 bases). Per germline, CDR1 SGDLS and CDR2 YYNGEE. CDR3 length: 15 residues. The V and J ends lost 3 bases and 1 base respectively, with 13 bases between them. CDR3 amino acids: CASSALRGSNTEAFF. CDR3 sequence (DNA): TGTGCCAGCAGCGCCCTTAGGGGTTCGAACACTGAAGCTTTCTTT.

There are many counts of this clonotype. The V call is TRBV27, the J call TRBJ2-5, with 10 bases that match TRBD2. The V segment lost 7 bases and the J segment 9 bases; nucleotides outside the gene matches: 8. Per germline, CDR1 MNHEY and CDR2 SMNVEV (reference sequence). The CDR3 totals 13 residues. The CDR3 spells CASKGIAGGSQYF. The CDR3, as DNA: TGTGCCAGCAAAGGGATAGCGGGAGGATCCCAGTACTTC.

A word on this clonotype: With a much larger clone just one base away, this may be a read error. The CDR3 DNA follows: TGCGCCGGCAGCTTGGCCGGGACAGGGGAAGAGACCCAGTACTTC. Its protein is CAGSLAGTGEETQYF. V is TRBV5-1 and J is TRBJ2-5, with TRBD1 matching over 10 bases. The length of the CDR3 is 15 residues. The germline V gene encodes CDR1 SGHRS and CDR2 YFSETQ.

This clonotype was seen at least ten times. The V gene is TRBV15, the J gene TRBJ1-1; D call uncertain. Per the germline V gene, CDR1 is LNHNV and CDR2 is YYDKDF (reference sequence). V lost 1 base, J lost 1 base, and 10 bases lay in between. CDR3 size: 15 residues. DNA of the CDR3: TGTGCCACCAGCAGAGTGGGCATCCCGAACACTGAAGCTTTCTTT. Translating gives CATSRVGIPNTEAFF.

In this sample, this clonotype turned up a few times. The chain carries TRBV7-8 and TRBJ1-1; no definite D call. Germline assignment: CDR1 SGHVS and CDR2 FQNEAQ. V was clipped by 0 bases and J by 3 bases, with 8 bases between them. The CDR3 totals 14 residues. CDR3 DNA: TGTGCCAGCAGCTTAGCAGGGATCTACACTGAAGCTTTCTTT. Protein: CASSLAGIYTEAFF.

The chain couples TRBV5-4 to TRBJ2-3; the match to TRBD2 covers 9 bases. CDR1 is SGHNT, CDR2 YYREEE, per germline (reference sequence). The CDR3 spans 13 residues. J was trimmed by 3 bases and V by 10 bases; bases with no gene match: 6. This CDR3 reads CACSSGMTDTQYF. CDR3 DNA: TGTGCCTGCTCTAGCGGGATGACAGATACGCAGTATTTT. Together with reference TRBV5-4 and TRBJ2-3, the CDR3 gives the full variable domain: ETGVTQSPTHLIKTRGQQVTLRCSSQSGHNTVSWYQQALGQGPQFIFQYYREEENGRGNFPPRFSGLQFPNYSSELNVNALELDDSALYLCACSSGMTDTQYFGPGTRLTVL.

Only a few counts were recorded for this clonotype. V usage is TRBV18 and J usage is TRBJ2-1; TRBD2 agrees at 8 bases. Germline V lookup: CDR1 KGHSH, CDR2 LQKENI. Unmatched junction bases numbered 6, after V lost 1 base and J lost 7 bases. The CDR3 is 15 amino acids. CDR3 in amino acids: CASSPRRGRLNEQFF. In DNA form, the CDR3 reads TGTGCCAGCTCACCACGGCGCGGGAGGTTGAATGAGCAGTTCTTC.